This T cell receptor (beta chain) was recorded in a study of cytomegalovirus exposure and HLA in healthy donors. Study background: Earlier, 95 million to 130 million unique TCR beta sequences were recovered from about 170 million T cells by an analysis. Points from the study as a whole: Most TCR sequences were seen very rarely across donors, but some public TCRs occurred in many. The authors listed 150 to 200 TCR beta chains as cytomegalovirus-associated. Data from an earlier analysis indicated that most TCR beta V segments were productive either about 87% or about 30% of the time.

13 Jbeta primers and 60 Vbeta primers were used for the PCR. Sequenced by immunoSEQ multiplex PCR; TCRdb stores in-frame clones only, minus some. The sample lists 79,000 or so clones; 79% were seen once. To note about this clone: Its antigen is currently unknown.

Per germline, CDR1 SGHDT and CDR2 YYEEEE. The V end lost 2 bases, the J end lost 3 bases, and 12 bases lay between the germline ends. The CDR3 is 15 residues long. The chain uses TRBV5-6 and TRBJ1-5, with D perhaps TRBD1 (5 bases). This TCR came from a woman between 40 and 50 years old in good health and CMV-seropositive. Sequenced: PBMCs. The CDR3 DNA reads TGTGCCAGCAGCTTAGCGGGGGTGAACAATCAGCCCCAGCATTTT. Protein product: CASSLAGVNNQPQHF.